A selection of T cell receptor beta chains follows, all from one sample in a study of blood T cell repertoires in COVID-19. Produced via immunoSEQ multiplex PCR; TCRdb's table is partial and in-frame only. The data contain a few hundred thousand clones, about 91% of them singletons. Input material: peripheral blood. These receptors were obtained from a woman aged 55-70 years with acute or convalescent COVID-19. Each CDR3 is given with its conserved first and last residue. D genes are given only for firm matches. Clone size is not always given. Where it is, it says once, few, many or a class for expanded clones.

TGTGCCAGCAGTGCGGCATCAGCGCACCGAAATTCACCCCTCCACTTT,CASSAASAHRNSPLHF,TRBJ1-6,-,TRBV6-1,-,16
TGTGCCAGCAGCCAAGACAGGGTGAGCTCTGGAAACACCATATATTTT,CASSQDRVSSGNTIYF,TRBJ1-3,-,TRBV4-2,-,16
TGCGCCAGCAGCCTTCTAGCGGGGGGAACCTACAATGAGCAGTTCTTC,CASSLLAGGTYNEQFF,TRBJ2-1,-,TRBV4-1,TRBD2,16
TGTGCCAGCAGCCAGGGAGACACGATCATAGGAAACACCATATATTTT,CASSQGDTIIGNTIYF,TRBJ1-3,-,TRBV3-1/TRBV3-2,-,16
TGCGCCAGCAGTCATAATGGTAGCGGCAATCAGCCCCAGCATTTT,CASSHNGSGNQPQHF,TRBJ1-5,few,TRBV23-1,-,15
TGTGCCAGCAGCTTATGGGGCCTAGAGCACGAGCAGTACTTC,CASSLWGLEHEQYF,TRBJ2-7,-,TRBV11-1,-,14
TGTGCCAGCAGCGGCCAGGGACAGGGACCCGGAGGCTACACCTTC,CASSGQGQGPGGYTF,TRBJ1-2,-,TRBV7-2,TRBD1,15
TGTGCCAGCAGTTTAAGGGGCCCTCGGAATTCTCTCACCATATATTTT,CASSLRGPRNSLTIYF,TRBJ1-3,few,TRBV27,-,16
TGTGCCAGCAGTTCGCTGACTAGTCCTTACAATGAGCAGTTCTTC,CASSSLTSPYNEQFF,TRBJ2-1,-,TRBV6-5,-,15
TGTGCCAGCAGTTTAACAGGGGGCTACAATGAGCAGTTCTTC,CASSLTGGYNEQFF,TRBJ2-1,once,TRBV28,TRBD1,14
TGTGCCAGCATCCGCGGGACAGCGACCTACAATGAGCAGTTCTTC,CASIRGTATYNEQFF,TRBJ2-1,-,TRBV28,-,15
TGCGCCAGCAGCTGGACAGGGGGGGAAAAACTGTTTTTT,CASSWTGGEKLFF,TRBJ1-4,-,TRBV4-1,TRBD1,13